These 5 T cell receptor beta chains were all obtained from the same sample, sequenced in a study of blood T cell repertoires in COVID-19. Profiling relied on immunoSEQ multiplex PCR, and the TCRdb table lists in-frame clones only, not all of them. Altogether fewer than 200,000 clones are present, approximately 87% being singletons, with the ten largest covering 4% to 4.5%. The specimen was PBMCs or T cells enriched from blood (not recorded which). The receptors were sampled from a woman between 45 and 65 years old who had recovered from COVID-19.

For the CDR3, the DNA is TGTGCCAGCTCACCGGACAGGGGAGGTTCACCCCTCCACTTT. Its translation is CASSPDRGGSPLHF. The chain carries TRBV18 and TRBJ1-6, with TRBD1 matching over 9 bases. Germline V gene lookup returns CDR1 KGHSH and CDR2 LQKENI. The CDR3 is 14 amino acids. V lost 3 bases and J lost 9; bases outside the gene matches: 3.

The chain combines TRBV12-3 or TRBV12-4 with TRBJ1-2; D perhaps matches TRBD1 (6 bases). V lost 6 bases, J lost 4 bases, and 9 bases lay in between. CDR3 length equals 12 residues. The CDR3: CASRTGGYGYTF. CDR3 DNA: TGTGCCAGCAGGACAGGTGGCTATGGCTACACCTTC.

The chain has TRBV7-9 and TRBJ1-1, with D uncertain. Germline V CDR1 and CDR2: SEHNR, FQNEAQ (reference sequence). CDR3 length equals 17 residues. Trimming cost V 0 bases and J 6 bases, with 20 bases left between them. DNA of the CDR3: TGTGCCAGCAGCTTAGCAAAAGGAGGATTTTTTTGGCCTGAAGCTTTCTTT. It is translated as CASSLAKGGFFWPEAFF.

The chain joins TRBV5-1 to TRBJ1-3; TRBD1 aligns across 8 bases. Germline V CDR1 and CDR2: SGHRS, YFSETQ. The CDR3 runs to 15 residues. V lost 3 bases and J lost 0; bases outside the gene matches: 2. CDR3 DNA sequence: TGCGCCAGCAGCTCTCAGGGGGCCTCTGGAAACACCATATATTTT. This codes for CASSSQGASGNTIYF. Full variable domain (rest looked up from reference TRBV5-1 and TRBJ1-3): KAGVTQTPRYLIKTRGQQVTLSCSPISGHRSVSWYQQTPGQGLQFLFEYFSETQRNKGNFPGRFSGRQFSNSRSEMNVSTLELGDSALYLCASSSQGASGNTIYFGEGSWLTVV.

The count of this clone is one. The genes are TRBV10-2 and TRBJ1-1, with 7 bases identical to TRBD1. V lost 6 bases, J lost 7 bases, and 8 bases stayed unmatched. CDR1 is WSHSY, CDR2 SAAADI, per germline. The CDR3 runs 13 residues. The CDR3 sequence is CASSILRTGEAFF. The CDR3 nucleotides are TGCGCCAGCAGCATACTTCGGACAGGTGAAGCTTTCTTT.